The 10 T cell receptor beta chains in this list originate from one sample, sequenced in a study of CD8 T cells in Susac syndrome. A quantity of about 0.45 to 1 ug RNA underwent reverse transcription using random hexamers. From the immunoSEQ multiplex PCR reads, TCRdb called clonotypes with MiXCR, one entry per CDR3 protein. Among approximately 160,000 distinct CDR3 sequences, around 92% were seen once, and the ten largest hold more than 0.07%. The sequenced sample was CD4+ T cells from PBMCs. Receptors originate from a human donor in good health.

This chain connects TRBV28 to TRBJ2-3; TRBD2 agrees at 9 bases. After removal of 5 bases from V and 6 bases from J, the junction contained 9 bases not matched to a gene. The CDR3 spans 15 residues. Germline lookup yields CDR1 MDHEN and CDR2 SYDVKM. The CDR3: CASSPAGGRVDTQYF. CDR3 in DNA: TGTGCCAGCAGTCCAGCGGGAGGCCGGGTGGATACGCAGTATTTT. The variable domain in full, completed from reference TRBV28 and TRBJ2-3, reads DVKVTQSSRYLVKRTGEKVFLECVQDMDHENMFWYRQDPGLGLRLIYFSYDVKMKEKGDIPEGYSVSREKKERFSLILESASTNQTSMYLCASSPAGGRVDTQYFGPGTRLTVL.

This chain joins TRBV20-1 and TRBJ1-4; a possible D gene is TRBD1 (5 bases). V lost 0 bases and J 0 bases, leaving 17 bases between the germline ends. The germline CDR1 and CDR2 sequences are DFQATT and SNEGSKA (reference sequence). The CDR3 has 18 residues. CDR3 region: CSARDLGLRGATNEKLFF. DNA for the CDR3: TGCAGTGCTAGAGATCTCGGGTTGAGGGGCGCAACTAATGAAAAACTGTTTTTT.

CDR3 DNA: TGTGCCAGCGGTGCCCGGGACTCGCTTTATGGCTACACCTTC. Translation gives CASGARDSLYGYTF. The chain combines TRBV6-5 with TRBJ1-2; D might be TRBD1 (5 bases). Germline V gives CDR1 MNHEY, CDR2 SVGAGI. The CDR3 runs to 14 residues. Trimming removed 8 bases at V and 5 bases at J, with 18 bases between.

This chain uses TRBV6-2 or TRBV6-3 with TRBJ2-1; 9 nucleotides align to TRBD2. Trimming at V came to 0 bases and at J to 3 bases, leaving 3 bases not matched to a gene. Germline CDR1 and CDR2: MNHEY and SVGEGT. CDR3 length equals 16 residues. This chain's CDR3 is CASSYSRAGGYNEQFF. The CDR3 DNA sequence: TGTGCCAGCAGTTACTCGCGAGCGGGGGGCTACAATGAGCAGTTCTTC.

In this sample, this clonotype turned up once. The chain combines TRBV5-1 with TRBJ1-3; a possible D gene is TRBD1 (6 bases). CDR1 is SGHRS and CDR2 is YFSETQ in the germline V gene. The V end lost 7 bases, the J end lost 0 bases, and 11 bases lay between the germline ends. This CDR3 contains 14 residues. CDR3 protein: CASAAGDSGNTIYF. CDR3 in DNA: TGCGCCAGCGCTGCAGGGGACTCTGGAAACACCATATATTTT.

The rearrangement links TRBV7-3 to TRBJ2-3; D tentatively reads TRBD1 or TRBD2 (5 bases each). Trimming took 5 bases from V and 3 from J, leaving 12 bases between them. Germline CDR1 reads SGHTA; CDR2 reads FQGTGA. The CDR3 is 14 residues long. CDR3 nucleotide sequence: TGTGCCAGCAGCCCCCCGGGACGTACAGATACGCAGTATTTT. This translates into CASSPPGRTDTQYF.

The CDR3 sequence is CASSFRNTEAFF. DNA for the CDR3: TGTGCCAGTTCATTCAGGAACACTGAAGCTTTCTTT. This rearrangement joins TRBV19 to TRBJ1-1; D not resolved. CDR1 is LNHDA, CDR2 SQIVND, per germline (reference sequence). Trimming left V 8 bases short and J 1 base short, with 8 bases between. The CDR3 is made up of 12 amino acids.

The CDR3 DNA is TGCGCCAGCAGCTTGGACAAAAGCACAGATACGCAGTATTTT. This encodes CASSLDKSTDTQYF. The chain carries TRBV5-1 and TRBJ2-3; no definite D call. Germline CDR1 is SGHRS and CDR2 is YFSETQ. This CDR3 is 14 amino acids long. V was cut by 0 bases and J by 0 bases, with 5 bases left in between.

This chain joins TRBV7-9 and TRBJ1-1, with D tentatively TRBD1 (6 bases). This CDR3 has 14 amino acids. Trimming took off 6 bases at V and 5 bases at J, with 16 bases between the two ends. The germline CDR1 and CDR2 sequences are SEHNR and FQNEAQ (reference sequence). CDR3 coding DNA: TGTGCCAGCAGGCAACAGGGCCTTATGACTGAAGCTTTCTTT. Translation gives CASRQQGLMTEAFF.

CDR3 loop: CSARGDRQGAINEQFF. In nucleotides, the CDR3 is TGCAGTGCTAGAGGGGACAGACAGGGGGCTATCAATGAGCAGTTCTTC. The rearrangement joins TRBV20-1 to TRBJ2-1; 10 bases line up with TRBD1. This CDR3 has 16 residues. Trimming at V came to 1 base and at J to 6 bases, leaving 9 bases not matched to a gene. CDR1 is DFQATT, CDR2 SNEGSKA, per germline (reference sequence).